Sequencing of this T cell receptor (beta chain) was carried out in a study of control samples from healthy donors and cancer patients. Profiled with immunoSEQ multiplex PCR; TCRdb holds only in-frame clones, not every one. The sample lists about 51,000 clones, over 70% occurring once. The source of this sequence is a man between 65 and 80 years old in good health. The sequencing sample was made of blood.

The CDR3 DNA reads as TGTGCCAGCAGACGAAACGGGGGCCACGCAGGTACGCAGTATTTT. This translates into CASRRNGGHAGTQYF. The chain combines TRBV27 with TRBJ2-3; either TRBD1 or TRBD2 may supply D (6 bases each). The V gene's germline CDR1 is MNHEY and CDR2 SMNVEV (reference sequence). This CDR3 has 15 amino acids. Trimming removed 6 bases at V and 8 bases at J, with 21 bases between.